This T cell receptor (beta chain) was identified in a study of blood T cell repertoires in COVID-19. Study background: PBMCs, B-cell-depleted T cells, or T cells provided the cDNA or gDNA that made up the material.

Participants' reported clinical history set cohort assignment. V gave up 8 bases and J gave up 0 bases, with 16 bases separating them. From germline, CDR1 is SNHLY and CDR2 FYNNEI. The CDR3 consists of 15 residues. Clones were read by immunoSEQ multiplex PCR, and TCRdb kept only the in-frame ones, dropping some. This sample has approximately 340,000 clones, with approximately 93% found just once. The receptor was derived from a woman aged 40 to 50 who had been exposed to COVID-19. V is TRBV2 and J is TRBJ1-2, with D perhaps matching TRBD1 (6 bases). The sequencing sample was made of PBMCs or T cells enriched from blood (not recorded which). The CDR3 sequence: CASRLQTGSNYGYTF. The CDR3 coding sequence is TGTGCCAGCCGGTTACAGACAGGTTCTAACTATGGCTACACCTTC.